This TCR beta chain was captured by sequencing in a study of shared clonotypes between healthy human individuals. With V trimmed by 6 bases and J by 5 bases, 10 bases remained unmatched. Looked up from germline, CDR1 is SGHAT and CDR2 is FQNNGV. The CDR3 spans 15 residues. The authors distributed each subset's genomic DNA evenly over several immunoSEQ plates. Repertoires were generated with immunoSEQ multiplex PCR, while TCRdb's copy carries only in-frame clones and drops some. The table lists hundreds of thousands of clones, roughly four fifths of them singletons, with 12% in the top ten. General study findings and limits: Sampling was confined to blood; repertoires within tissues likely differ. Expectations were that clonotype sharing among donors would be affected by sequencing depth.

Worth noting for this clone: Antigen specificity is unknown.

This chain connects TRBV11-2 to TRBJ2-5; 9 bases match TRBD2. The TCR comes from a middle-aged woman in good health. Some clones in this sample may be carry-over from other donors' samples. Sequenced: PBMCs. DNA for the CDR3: TGTGCCAGCAGAATTCGCGGGAGGGTAGGGGAGACCCAGTACTTC. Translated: CASRIRGRVGETQYF.